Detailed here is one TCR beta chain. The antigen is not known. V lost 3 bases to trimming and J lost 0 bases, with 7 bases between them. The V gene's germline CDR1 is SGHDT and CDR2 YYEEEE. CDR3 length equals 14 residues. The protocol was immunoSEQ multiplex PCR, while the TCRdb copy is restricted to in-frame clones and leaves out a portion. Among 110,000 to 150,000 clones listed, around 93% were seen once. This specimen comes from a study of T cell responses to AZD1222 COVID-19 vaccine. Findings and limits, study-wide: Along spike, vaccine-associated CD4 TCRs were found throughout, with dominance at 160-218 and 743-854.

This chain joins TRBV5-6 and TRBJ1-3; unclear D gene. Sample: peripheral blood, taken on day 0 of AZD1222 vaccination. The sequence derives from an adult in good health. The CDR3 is CASSSDYSGNTIYF. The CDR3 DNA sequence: TGTGCCAGCAGCTCAGACTACTCTGGAAACACCATATATTTT.